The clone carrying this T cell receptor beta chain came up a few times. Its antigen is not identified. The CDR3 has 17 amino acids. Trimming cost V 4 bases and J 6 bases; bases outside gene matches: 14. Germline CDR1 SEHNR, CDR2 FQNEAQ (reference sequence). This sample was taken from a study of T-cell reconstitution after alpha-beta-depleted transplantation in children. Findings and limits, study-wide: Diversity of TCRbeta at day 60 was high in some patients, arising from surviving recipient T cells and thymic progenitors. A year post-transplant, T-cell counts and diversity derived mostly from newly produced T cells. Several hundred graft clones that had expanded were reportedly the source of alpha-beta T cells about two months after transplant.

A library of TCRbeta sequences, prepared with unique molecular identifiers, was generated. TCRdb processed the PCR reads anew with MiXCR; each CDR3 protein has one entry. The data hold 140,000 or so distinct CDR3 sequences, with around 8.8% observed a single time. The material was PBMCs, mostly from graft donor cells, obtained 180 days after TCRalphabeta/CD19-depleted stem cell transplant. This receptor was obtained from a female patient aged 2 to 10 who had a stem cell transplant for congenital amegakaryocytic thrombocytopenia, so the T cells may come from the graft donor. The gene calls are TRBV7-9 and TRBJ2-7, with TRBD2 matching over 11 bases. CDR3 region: CASSSYPDKGLAGEQYF. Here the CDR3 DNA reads TGTGCCAGCAGCTCCTACCCCGATAAAGGACTAGCGGGCGAGCAGTACTTC.